This is a list of T cell receptor beta chains from one sample in a study of blood T cell repertoires in COVID-19. Sequenced by immunoSEQ multiplex PCR; TCRdb stores in-frame clones only, minus some. The sample lists around 200,000 clones, about 83% seen once, with approximately 6.2% in the top ten. The specimen sequenced was peripheral blood. The receptors shown here come from a man in his sixties who had recovered from COVID-19. Both conserved end residues are part of each CDR3. The D gene is left open where the match is weak. The size of a clone is reported for some rows only, either as once, few or many, or as a class for expanded clones.

V	J	D	size	CDR3	DNA
TRBV6-2/TRBV6-3	TRBJ1-4	NA	NA	CASSEVGTNEKLFF	TGTGCCAGCAGTGAGGTCGGGACTAATGAAAAACTGTTTTTT
TRBV24-1	TRBJ2-5	TRBD2	NA	CATSVLAGGRETQYF	TGTGCCACCAGTGTCCTAGCGGGGGGAAGGGAGACCCAGTACTTC
TRBV3-1/TRBV3-2	TRBJ2-5	NA	NA	CASSPMGRETQYF	TGTGCCAGCAGCCCCATGGGGAGAGAGACCCAGTACTTC
TRBV5-5	TRBJ1-6	NA	NA	CASSLGGSGWANSPLHF	TGTGCCAGCAGCTTGGGGGGCAGTGGATGGGCAAATTCACCCCTCCACTTT
TRBV20-1	TRBJ1-1	NA	NA	CSASRGNTEAFF	TGCAGTGCTAGTAGGGGGAACACTGAAGCTTTCTTT
TRBV7-2	TRBJ1-2	TRBD1	NA	CASSGLTGGLGYTF	TGTGCCAGCAGCGGACTAACAGGGGGCTTGGGCTACACCTTC
TRBV19	TRBJ2-3	TRBD1	NA	CATRSDRSTDTQYF	TGTGCCACCCGGTCGGACAGGAGCACAGATACGCAGTATTTT
TRBV3-1/TRBV3-2	TRBJ1-4	TRBD1	few	CASSPRLRDRGLFF	TGTGCCAGCAGCCCACGCCTCCGGGACAGGGGATTGTTTTTT
TRBV6-2/TRBV6-3	TRBJ2-7	TRBD2	once	CASSYSGVAGAYEQYF	TGTGCCAGCAGTTACTCCGGTGTAGCGGGCGCCTACGAGCAGTACTTC
TRBV24-1	TRBJ1-1	NA	once	CATSDPDTEAFF	TGTGCCACCAGTGACCCGGACACTGAAGCTTTCTTT
TRBV3-1/TRBV3-2	TRBJ2-2	NA	NA	CASSHLEAGELFF	TGTGCCAGCAGCCATCTGGAGGCCGGGGAGCTGTTTTTT
TRBV7-3	TRBJ2-2	NA	NA	CASSRGDDTGELFF	TGTGCCAGCAGCAGGGGTGATGACACCGGGGAGCTGTTTTTT
TRBV9	TRBJ2-3	NA	NA	CASSVTPTDTQYF	TGTGCCAGCAGCGTAACTCCCACAGATACGCAGTATTTT
TRBV30	TRBJ2-6	NA	NA	CAWSVTRSPYSGANVLTF	TGTGCCTGGAGTGTAACGCGAAGTCCCTACTCTGGGGCCAACGTCCTGACTTTC
TRBV5-1	TRBJ2-5	NA	NA	CASSPREGGGETQYF	TGCGCCAGCAGCCCCAGGGAGGGGGGTGGAGAGACCCAGTACTTC
TRBV7-5	TRBJ2-5	NA	NA	CARSPWEDRGDGETQYF	TGTGCCAGAAGCCCATGGGAGGACAGGGGAGATGGGGAGACCCAGTACTTC
TRBV24-1	TRBJ2-5	TRBD2	NA	CATSGSPEGLKETQYF	TGTGCCACCAGTGGCTCACCGGAGGGACTAAAAGAGACCCAGTACTTC
TRBV15	TRBJ2-2	TRBD1	NA	CATRTNRDRSVTGELFF	TGTGCCACCAGGACCAACCGGGACAGGTCGGTCACCGGGGAGCTGTTTTTT
TRBV6-6	TRBJ1-1	TRBD1	NA	CASSDMGQPNTEAFF	TGTGCCAGCAGCGATATGGGACAGCCGAACACTGAAGCTTTCTTT
TRBV18	TRBJ1-4	NA	NA	CASSPFQAATNEKLFF	TGTGCCAGCTCACCGTTCCAAGCGGCAACTAATGAAAAACTGTTTTTT
TRBV14	TRBJ1-6	NA	NA	CASSLLRGATSPLHF	TGTGCCAGCAGCCTATTACGGGGTGCTACTTCACCCCTCCACTTT
TRBV5-4	TRBJ1-2	NA	once	CASSFLVAGYGYTF	TGTGCCAGCAGCTTCTTGGTCGCCGGGTATGGCTACACCTTC
TRBV6-1	TRBJ1-6	NA	NA	CASSEARGSYSNSPLHF	TGTGCCAGCAGTGAAGCGAGAGGAAGCTACTCTAATTCACCCCTCCACTTT
TRBV4-2	TRBJ1-5	NA	NA	CASSQDRDSNQPQHF	TGTGCCAGCAGCCAAGACAGGGATAGCAATCAGCCCCAGCATTTT
TRBV19	TRBJ2-3	TRBD1	once	CASSIQGASTDTQYF	TGTGCCAGTAGCATACAGGGGGCTAGCACAGATACGCAGTATTTT
TRBV30	TRBJ2-7	TRBD2	NA	CAWSGAGGLGQYF	TGTGCCTGGAGTGGAGCGGGGGGGCTAGGGCAGTACTTC
TRBV7-2	TRBJ2-5	TRBD1	NA	CASSFFWPGQGAGETQYF	TGTGCCAGCAGCTTCTTCTGGCCGGGACAGGGGGCAGGAGAGACCCAGTACTTC
TRBV3-1/TRBV3-2	TRBJ1-1	NA	NA	CASSLSMNTEAFF	TGTGCCAGCAGCCTGTCTATGAACACTGAAGCTTTCTTT
TRBV3-1/TRBV3-2	TRBJ1-4	NA	NA	CASSQLEVAGSEKLFF	TGTGCCAGCAGCCAACTTGAGGTGGCGGGAAGTGAAAAACTGTTTTTT
TRBV6-5	TRBJ1-1	NA	NA	CASNFDRNTEAFF	TGTGCCAGCAACTTTGACAGGAACACTGAAGCTTTCTTT
TRBV6-4	TRBJ2-2	TRBD2	NA	CASSDSPPSGVNTGELFF	TGTGCCAGCAGTGACTCCCCCCCCAGCGGGGTGAACACCGGGGAGCTGTTTTTT
TRBV7-9	TRBJ2-1	TRBD2	NA	CASSSGLGEYNEQFF	TGTGCCAGCAGCTCGGGACTAGGAGAATACAATGAGCAGTTCTTC
TRBV4-3	TRBJ2-3	NA	NA	CASSQAEYRRGIRDTQYF	TGCGCCAGCAGCCAAGCCGAGTACCGGCGGGGCATTAGGGATACGCAGTATTTT
TRBV14	TRBJ1-2	NA	NA	CASSPVPGGYTF	TGTGCCAGCAGCCCGGTCCCCGGTGGCTACACCTTC
TRBV6-5	TRBJ1-1	NA	NA	CASKSLGRGTEAFF	TGTGCCAGCAAATCCCTCGGGAGGGGCACTGAAGCTTTCTTT
TRBV3-1/TRBV3-2	TRBJ1-2	NA	NA	CASSFGQPDGYTF	TGTGCCAGCAGCTTCGGACAGCCAGATGGCTACACCTTC
TRBV7-6	TRBJ2-7	NA	NA	CASSLVEGAYYEQYF	TGTGCCAGCAGCTTAGTGGAAGGAGCTTACTACGAGCAGTACTTC
TRBV12-3/TRBV12-4	TRBJ1-2	NA	NA	CASSTTVNYGYTF	TGTGCCAGCAGTACAACAGTTAACTATGGCTACACCTTC
TRBV27	TRBJ2-5	NA	NA	CASRPSGRETQYF	TGTGCCAGCAGGCCCTCGGGGAGAGAGACCCAGTACTTC
TRBV6-5	TRBJ2-7	TRBD1	few	CASRGQGPYEQYF	TGTGCCAGCAGAGGACAGGGGCCCTACGAGCAGTACTTC
TRBV6-4	TRBJ2-3	NA	NA	CASSWSGGTDTQYF	TGTGCCAGCAGTTGGTCAGGGGGCACAGATACGCAGTATTTT
TRBV28	TRBJ1-6	TRBD1	NA	CASRTGSNSPLHF	TGTGCCAGCCGGACAGGGTCTAATTCACCCCTCCACTTT
TRBV19	TRBJ2-4	TRBD1	NA	CASSTQDRGNIQYF	TGTGCCAGTAGTACCCAGGACAGGGGGAACATTCAGTACTTC
TRBV5-1	TRBJ2-5	NA	NA	CASQQEETQYF	TGCGCCAGCCAACAGGAAGAGACCCAGTACTTC
TRBV19	TRBJ1-1	NA	NA	CASSIQGPVNTEAFF	TGTGCCAGTAGTATACAGGGGCCGGTGAACACTGAAGCTTTCTTT
TRBV10-3	TRBJ2-7	TRBD1	NA	CAIEEQGSYEQYF	TGTGCCATTGAGGAACAGGGGTCCTACGAGCAGTACTTC
TRBV7-2	TRBJ1-1	NA	NA	CASQPQGKGETEAFF	TGTGCCTCCCAGCCCCAGGGGAAGGGAGAGACTGAAGCTTTCTTT
TRBV5-1	TRBJ2-1	NA	NA	CASSSAISNNEQFF	TGCGCCAGCAGCTCCGCGATATCCAACAATGAGCAGTTCTTC
TRBV21-1	TRBJ2-6	NA	once	CASSIPGGRRPLFSGANVLTF	TGTGCCAGCAGCATTCCCGGGGGGCGGAGGCCCTTATTCTCTGGGGCCAACGTCCTGACTTTC
TRBV5-1	TRBJ2-1	NA	NA	CASSPALARNEQFF	TGCGCCAGCAGCCCCGCGTTGGCGAGGAATGAGCAGTTCTTC
TRBV9	TRBJ2-3	NA	NA	CASSVDARGVDTQYF	TGTGCCAGCAGCGTAGACGCCAGGGGCGTGGATACGCAGTATTTT
TRBV19	TRBJ1-2	TRBD1	NA	CASSEGPGQLYGYTF	TGTGCCAGTAGTGAGGGCCCGGGACAGCTCTATGGCTACACCTTC